This T cell receptor (beta chain) derives from a study of cytomegalovirus exposure and HLA in healthy donors. Regarding the study as a whole: Earlier analysis found most TCR beta V segments productive about 87% or about 30% of the time.

The study ran its PCR with 60 Vbeta and 13 Jbeta primers. Method: immunoSEQ multiplex PCR; TCRdb's copy keeps in-frame clones and lacks some. The sample lists 150,000 to 200,000 clones; approximately 72% were seen once. Trimming removed 5 bases from V and 0 bases from J, with 17 bases in between. Germline V lookup: CDR1 SEHNR, CDR2 FQNEAQ (reference sequence). The CDR3 extends over 16 amino acids. Comment on this clone: As yet, its antigen is unknown.

Sequenced sample: PBMCs. V usage is TRBV7-9 and J usage is TRBJ2-7; D possibly corresponds to TRBD2 (6 bases). This receptor was taken from a man in his forties in good health and CMV-seropositive. This chain's CDR3 is CASSLLARGYSYEQYF. CDR3 bases: TGTGCCAGCAGCCTACTGGCACGGGGGTACTCCTACGAGCAGTACTTC.